A selection of T cell receptor beta chains follows, all from one sample in a study of T cell responses to AZD1222 COVID-19 vaccine. Libraries were prepared by immunoSEQ multiplex PCR; TCRdb keeps only in-frame clonotypes and omits some of them. This table holds 140,000 to 150,000 clones, about 93% found once. This specimen was peripheral blood, taken on day 0 of AZD1222 vaccination. Receptors were obtained from an adult in good health. Each CDR3 is given with its conserved first and last residue. Clone size is shown for a subset of rows, as once, few, many or a class of expanded clone.

CDR3 length: 16; V gene: TRBV7-2; clone size: -; CDR3 protein: CASTLPRGGLLSEQFF
CDR3 length: 17; V gene: TRBV5-8; clone size: -; CDR3 protein: CASSLHRGAIPNQPQHF
CDR3 length: 12; V gene: TRBV19; clone size: -; CDR3 protein: CATRRRDQPQHF
CDR3 length: 14; V gene: TRBV3-1/TRBV3-2; clone size: -; CDR3 protein: CASSQFTGGPGYTF
CDR3 length: 13; V gene: TRBV10-3; clone size: -; CDR3 protein: CAISERPYNEQFF
CDR3 length: 13; V gene: TRBV6-2/TRBV6-3; clone size: -; CDR3 protein: CASSYSLSYEQFF
CDR3 length: 13; V gene: TRBV19; clone size: once; CDR3 protein: CATQQVTGNTIYF
CDR3 length: 16; V gene: TRBV7-9; clone size: -; CDR3 protein: CASSLASAANTGELFF
CDR3 length: 16; V gene: TRBV19; clone size: once; CDR3 protein: CASSPRGGRSGNTIYF
CDR3 length: 16; V gene: TRBV27; clone size: -; CDR3 protein: CASSLARTGSDYGYTF
CDR3 length: 15; V gene: TRBV3-1/TRBV3-2; clone size: few; CDR3 protein: CASSQGRTPGNTIYF
CDR3 length: 15; V gene: TRBV6-1; clone size: -; CDR3 protein: CASSDGWVGSYEQYF
CDR3 length: 14; V gene: TRBV20-1; clone size: -; CDR3 protein: CSASDGLNNSPLHF
CDR3 length: 16; V gene: TRBV7-3; clone size: -; CDR3 protein: CASSFTGTAIGNEQFF
CDR3 length: 13; V gene: TRBV19; clone size: -; CDR3 protein: CASTQTGTTEAFF
CDR3 length: 15; V gene: TRBV18; clone size: -; CDR3 protein: CASSPLEGVDSPLHF
CDR3 length: 15; V gene: TRBV6-5; clone size: -; CDR3 protein: CASSSMGQLNTEAFF
CDR3 length: 15; V gene: TRBV6-5; clone size: -; CDR3 protein: CACVPGEGANNEQFF
CDR3 length: 15; V gene: TRBV7-9; clone size: -; CDR3 protein: CASSLDVLTHNEQFF
CDR3 length: 15; V gene: TRBV6-5; clone size: -; CDR3 protein: CASSYSGQSYNEQFF
CDR3 length: 15; V gene: TRBV24-1; clone size: -; CDR3 protein: CATSAGGVSTDTQYF
CDR3 length: 10; V gene: TRBV19; clone size: -; CDR3 protein: CASGIRTAVF
CDR3 length: 16; V gene: TRBV2; clone size: -; CDR3 protein: CASSLDGTAYNSPLHF
CDR3 length: 15; V gene: TRBV23-1; clone size: -; CDR3 protein: CASTKGTAPTYEQYF
CDR3 length: 13; V gene: TRBV11-3; clone size: -; CDR3 protein: CASSVDSQETQYF
CDR3 length: 16; V gene: TRBV7-9; clone size: -; CDR3 protein: CASSPDWGGEGYEQYF
CDR3 length: 15; V gene: TRBV24-1; clone size: -; CDR3 protein: CATSDKGGTGNTIYF
CDR3 length: 16; V gene: TRBV4-1; clone size: -; CDR3 protein: CASSQFLERDRLEQYF
CDR3 length: 14; V gene: TRBV7-9; clone size: -; CDR3 protein: CASSFGQGSSPLHF
CDR3 length: 15; V gene: TRBV15; clone size: few; CDR3 protein: CATSSIGDQDYEQYF
CDR3 length: 12; V gene: TRBV29-1; clone size: once; CDR3 protein: CSVGTVNTEAFF
CDR3 length: 12; V gene: TRBV7-2; clone size: -; CDR3 protein: CASSHYSDSPRF
CDR3 length: 15; V gene: TRBV6-5; clone size: -; CDR3 protein: CASTYGDRAVDTQYF
CDR3 length: 18; V gene: TRBV6-6; clone size: -; CDR3 protein: CASSRQGRRTMSNYGYTF
CDR3 length: 13; V gene: TRBV12-3/TRBV12-4; clone size: -; CDR3 protein: CASDRGSGNTIYF
CDR3 length: 15; V gene: TRBV9; clone size: -; CDR3 protein: CASSARTAPYNEQFF
CDR3 length: 14; V gene: TRBV7-8; clone size: -; CDR3 protein: CASSLRIMNTEAFF
CDR3 length: 16; V gene: TRBV13; clone size: -; CDR3 protein: CASSLRTGGSTDTQYF
CDR3 length: 12; V gene: TRBV15; clone size: -; CDR3 protein: CATRQGSTEAFF
CDR3 length: 14; V gene: TRBV6-5; clone size: -; CDR3 protein: CASSYSDRSKEAFF
CDR3 length: 11; V gene: TRBV13; clone size: few; CDR3 protein: CASSLYGDPSF
CDR3 length: 13; V gene: TRBV27; clone size: -; CDR3 protein: CASREGGGGEQYF
CDR3 length: 14; V gene: TRBV3-1/TRBV3-2; clone size: -; CDR3 protein: CASSQGPGIYEQYF
CDR3 length: 11; V gene: TRBV20-1; clone size: -; CDR3 protein: CSTLSPNEQFF
CDR3 length: 15; V gene: TRBV5-1; clone size: -; CDR3 protein: CASRRGQTGGNTIYF
CDR3 length: 17; V gene: TRBV12-2; clone size: -; CDR3 protein: CASRLESSGGPTYEQYF
CDR3 length: 12; V gene: TRBV14; clone size: -; CDR3 protein: CASSQVPYEQYF
CDR3 length: 15; V gene: TRBV5-4; clone size: -; CDR3 protein: CASSSRDRGTDTQYF
CDR3 length: 15; V gene: TRBV2; clone size: -; CDR3 protein: CASSDGHRGSNEQYF
CDR3 length: 14; V gene: TRBV6-5; clone size: -; CDR3 protein: CASTDRAINYGYTF